The rows below give T cell receptor beta chains drawn from one sample of a study of shared clonotypes between healthy human individuals. Generated by immunoSEQ multiplex PCR, the TCRdb table keeps only in-frame clones and is missing some. The sample carries millions of clones, approximately 90% recorded once. The specimen was naive CD4+ T cells sorted from blood. These receptors were obtained from a man aged 18 to 30 in good health. Each CDR3 is given with its conserved first and last residue. Each record gives: V gene, clone size, J gene, D gene, CDR3 protein, CDR3 DNA. D genes are given only for firm matches. Size values are once, few and many counts, or a class for expanded clones, and some rows have none.

TRBV6-6	NA	TRBJ1-4	TRBD1	CASSRGQVMGEKLFF	TGTGCCAGCAGCAGGGGACAGGTGATGGGTGAAAAACTGTTTTTT
TRBV25-1	NA	TRBJ1-6	NA	CASAGGGNSPLHF	TGTGCCAGCGCCGGGGGGGGGAATTCACCCCTCCACTTT
TRBV28	NA	TRBJ1-4	TRBD1	CASSSGQGGNEKLFF	TGTGCCAGCAGTTCGGGACAGGGAGGAAATGAAAAACTGTTTTTT
TRBV5-4	once	TRBJ2-5	NA	CASSLGQELQETQYF	TGTGCCAGCAGCTTGGGGCAGGAGCTACAAGAGACCCAGTACTTC
TRBV18	few	TRBJ1-6	NA	CASSGTDNSPLHF	TGTGCCAGCTCAGGGACGGATAATTCACCCCTCCACTTT
TRBV7-2	NA	TRBJ1-5	TRBD1	CASSLVGDRGQPQHF	TGTGCCAGCAGCTTAGTAGGGGACAGGGGTCAGCCCCAGCATTTT
TRBV27	few	TRBJ1-2	NA	CASSLSPTGADYGYTF	TGTGCCAGCAGTTTATCCCCCACAGGAGCCGACTATGGCTACACCTTC
TRBV25-1	NA	TRBJ2-3	NA	CASSDNRGVADTQYF	TGTGCCAGCAGTGATAATAGGGGAGTTGCAGATACGCAGTATTTT
TRBV6-1	few	TRBJ1-1	TRBD1	CASSEAGQTEAFF	TGTGCCAGCAGTGAAGCGGGACAGACTGAAGCTTTCTTT
TRBV25-1	NA	TRBJ2-5	TRBD2	CASSEAGAASETQYF	TGTGCCAGCAGTGAAGCGGGAGCCGCCTCTGAGACCCAGTACTTC
TRBV10-3	NA	TRBJ2-4	NA	CAISESFRGIQYF	TGTGCCATCAGTGAGTCATTTCGAGGCATTCAGTACTTC
TRBV7-9	NA	TRBJ1-4	NA	CASSQSLGIMTNEKLFF	TGTGCCAGCAGCCAGTCCCTTGGGATTATGACTAATGAAAAACTGTTTTTT
TRBV7-9	NA	TRBJ1-5	NA	CASSLVGGGAIQPQHF	TGTGCCAGCAGCTTAGTCGGCGGGGGCGCAATTCAGCCCCAGCATTTT
TRBV6-1	NA	TRBJ2-7	NA	CASSDPVGGYEQYF	TGTGCCAGCAGTGACCCCGTGGGGGGCTACGAGCAGTACTTC
TRBV7-9	NA	TRBJ2-7	TRBD1	CASSPARGTADYEQYF	TGTGCCAGCAGCCCCGCACGAGGGACAGCCGACTACGAGCAGTACTTC
TRBV28	once	TRBJ2-1	TRBD2	CASSLTGGWDNEQFF	TGTGCCAGCAGTTTGACGGGGGGATGGGACAATGAGCAGTTCTTC
TRBV30	NA	TRBJ1-5	TRBD1	CAWSRGQGLQPQHF	TGTGCCTGGAGCCGAGGACAGGGACTTCAGCCCCAGCATTTT
TRBV7-2	once	TRBJ1-6	NA	CASSLEGPLHF	TGTGCCAGCAGCTTAGAGGGACCCCTCCACTTT
TRBV5-8	NA	TRBJ2-6	NA	CASSLSLFSGANVLTF	TGTGCCAGCAGCTTGTCGTTATTTAGTGGGGCCAACGTCCTGACTTTC
TRBV19	once	TRBJ2-1	TRBD2	CASSIGGLAGFEQFF	TGTGCCAGTAGTATAGGGGGACTAGCGGGTTTTGAGCAGTTCTTC
TRBV6-4	once	TRBJ1-2	NA	CASSVGTGGSSGGYTF	TGTGCCAGCAGTGTGGGCACGGGGGGTTCTTCAGGGGGCTACACCTTC
TRBV28	NA	TRBJ2-7	NA	CASSESSGKWYEQYF	TGTGCCAGCAGTGAGTCCTCAGGGAAGTGGTACGAGCAGTACTTC
TRBV5-6	NA	TRBJ2-4	TRBD1	CASSPQGAKNIQYF	TGTGCCAGCAGCCCACAGGGGGCCAAAAACATTCAGTACTTC
TRBV2	NA	TRBJ1-1	NA	CASRRRNTEAFF	TGTGCCAGCAGACGAAGGAACACTGAAGCTTTCTTT
TRBV28	NA	TRBJ2-1	NA	CASSFGGTPHGSEQFF	TGTGCCAGCAGTTTTGGCGGGACACCCCATGGGAGTGAGCAGTTCTTC
TRBV9	NA	TRBJ2-7	TRBD1	CASSAGTGRYEQYF	TGTGCCAGCAGCGCCGGGACAGGGAGGTACGAGCAGTACTTC
TRBV11-3	NA	TRBJ2-2	NA	CASSLGATALSGELFF	TGTGCCAGCAGCTTAGGAGCGACCGCCCTTTCCGGGGAGCTGTTTTTT
TRBV5-4	NA	TRBJ2-3	NA	CASSFDGTPGTDTQYF	TGTGCCAGCAGCTTTGACGGGACACCTGGTACAGATACGCAGTATTTT
TRBV4-1	NA	TRBJ2-2	TRBD1	CASSPRAGTGWDANTGELFF	TGCGCCAGCAGCCCCAGAGCCGGGACAGGGTGGGACGCGAACACCGGGGAGCTGTTTTTT